This T cell receptor gamma chain emerged from a study of gamma-delta T cells after stem cell transplantation (dated by TCRdb to about 2016). From the germline V gene (reference sequence), CDR1 is GITISATS and CDR2 is ISYDGTV. From the cysteine up to the phenylalanine, the CDR3 has a length of 16 residues. Left in the record is the CDR3 DNA by itself, 48 bases read in frame from the first base. For this chain, trimming is 3 bases at the V end and 9 bases at the J end, and the number of junction bases without a gene match is 8. This clone is assessed as medium-sized (0.01 to 0.1%). No cognate antigen has been identified for it. Base qualities are not at hand, and no much larger clone is one base apart. Library preparation used RT-PCR. The sequencer listed for this sample is Illumina MiSeq. TCRdb recomputed clones from the public reads with CATT; identical DNA rows were then combined. The sample table holds over a thousand gamma-chain clones, of which about 3% were seen once. Roughly 32% of the sample comes from the top ten.

The clonotype was recovered from a human donor. It is not recorded whose cells these are; they may come from a transplant donor. Material for sequencing was gamma-delta T cells. The chain joins TRGV9 to TRGJP. The nucleotide sequence is given as TGTGCCTTGTGGGAGTCAAGGCGGTTGGGCAAAAAAATCAAGGTATTT. Translation gives CALWESRRLGKKIKVF.